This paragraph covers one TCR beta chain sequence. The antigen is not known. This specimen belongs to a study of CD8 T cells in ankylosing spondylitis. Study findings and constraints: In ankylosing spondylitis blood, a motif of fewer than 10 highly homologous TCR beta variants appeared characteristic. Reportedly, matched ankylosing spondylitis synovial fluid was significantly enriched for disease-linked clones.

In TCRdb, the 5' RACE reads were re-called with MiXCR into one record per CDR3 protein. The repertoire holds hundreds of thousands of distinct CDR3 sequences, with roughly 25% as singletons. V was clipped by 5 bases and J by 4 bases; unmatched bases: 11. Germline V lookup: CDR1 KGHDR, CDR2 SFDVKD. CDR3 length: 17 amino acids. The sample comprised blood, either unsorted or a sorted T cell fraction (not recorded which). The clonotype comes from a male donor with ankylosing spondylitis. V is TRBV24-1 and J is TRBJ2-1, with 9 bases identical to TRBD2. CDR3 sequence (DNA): TGTGCCACCAGTGGTCCCGCGGCGGGAGGGATTTACAATGAGCAGTTCTTC. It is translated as CATSGPAAGGIYNEQFF.